Included here is one T cell receptor beta chain sequence, with context. TCR beta cDNA libraries included unique molecular identifiers. TCRdb recomputed calls from the PCR reads with MiXCR, one row per CDR3 protein. The sample shows around 440,000 distinct CDR3 sequences, roughly 45% of them seen only once. The data derive from a study of post-analysis software for immune sequencing data. The sequenced sample was blood. This sequence originates from a girl aged 10 to 17 with multiple sclerosis.

CDR3 sequence reads: CASRLILGQGFGDTQYF. CDR3 DNA sequence: TGTGCCAGCAGGCTAATCTTGGGACAGGGGTTCGGAGATACGCAGTATTTT. The chain carries TRBV28 and TRBJ2-3, with 10 bases identical to TRBD1. This CDR3 spans 17 amino acids. The V gene end was trimmed by 6 bases and the J gene end by 5 bases; junction bases not matched to a gene: 14. Germline CDR1 and CDR2: MDHEN and SYDVKM.